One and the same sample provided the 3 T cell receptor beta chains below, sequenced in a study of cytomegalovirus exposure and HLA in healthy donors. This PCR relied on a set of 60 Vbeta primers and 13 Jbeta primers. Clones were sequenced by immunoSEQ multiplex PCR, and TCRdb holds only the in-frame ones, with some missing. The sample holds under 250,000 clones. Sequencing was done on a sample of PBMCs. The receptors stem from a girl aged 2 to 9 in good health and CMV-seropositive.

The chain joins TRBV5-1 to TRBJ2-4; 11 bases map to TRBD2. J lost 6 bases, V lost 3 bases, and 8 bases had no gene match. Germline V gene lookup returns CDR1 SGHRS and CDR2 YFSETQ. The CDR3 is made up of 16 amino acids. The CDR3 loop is CASSYSTSGRGNIQYF. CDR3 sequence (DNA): TGCGCCAGCAGCTACTCAACTAGCGGGAGAGGAAACATTCAGTACTTC.

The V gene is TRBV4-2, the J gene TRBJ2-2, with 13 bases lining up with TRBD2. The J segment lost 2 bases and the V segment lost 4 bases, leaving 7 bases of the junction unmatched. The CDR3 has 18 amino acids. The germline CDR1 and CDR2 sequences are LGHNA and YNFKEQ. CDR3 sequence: CASSRGTSGTRNTGELFF. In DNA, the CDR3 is TGTGCCAGCAGCCGGGGGACTAGCGGGACTAGAAACACCGGGGAGCTGTTTTTT.

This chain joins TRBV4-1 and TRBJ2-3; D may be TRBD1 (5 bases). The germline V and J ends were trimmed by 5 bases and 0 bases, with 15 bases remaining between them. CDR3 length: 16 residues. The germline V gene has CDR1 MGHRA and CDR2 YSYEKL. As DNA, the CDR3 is TGCGCCAGCAGCGGTAAGGACACCTCTAGCACAGATACGCAGTATTTT. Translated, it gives CASSGKDTSSTDTQYF.